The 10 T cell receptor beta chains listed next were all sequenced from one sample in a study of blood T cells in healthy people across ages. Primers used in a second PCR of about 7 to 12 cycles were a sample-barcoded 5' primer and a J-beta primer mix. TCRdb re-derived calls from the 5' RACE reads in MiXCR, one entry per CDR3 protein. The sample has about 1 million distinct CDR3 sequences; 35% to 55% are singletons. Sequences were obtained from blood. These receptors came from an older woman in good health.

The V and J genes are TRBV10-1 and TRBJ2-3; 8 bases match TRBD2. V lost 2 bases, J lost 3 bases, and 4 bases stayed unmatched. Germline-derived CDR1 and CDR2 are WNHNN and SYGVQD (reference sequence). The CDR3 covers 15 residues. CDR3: CASSEDQRGTDTQYF. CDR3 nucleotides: TGCGCCAGCAGTGAGGACCAGCGGGGGACAGATACGCAGTATTTT.

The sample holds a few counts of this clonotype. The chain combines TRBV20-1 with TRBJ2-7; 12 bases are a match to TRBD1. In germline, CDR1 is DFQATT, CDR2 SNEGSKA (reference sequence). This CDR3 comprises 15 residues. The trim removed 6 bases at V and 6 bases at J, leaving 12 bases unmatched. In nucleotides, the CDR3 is TGCAGTGCCATAATCGCCGGGACAGGGGGCCGCGAGCAGTACTTC. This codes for CSAIIAGTGGREQYF.

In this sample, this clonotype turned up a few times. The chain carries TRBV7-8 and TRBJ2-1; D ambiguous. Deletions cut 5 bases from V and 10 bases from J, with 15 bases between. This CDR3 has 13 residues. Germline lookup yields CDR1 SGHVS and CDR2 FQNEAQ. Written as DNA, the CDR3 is TGTGCCAGCAGCCTAAGCCGGATTCACGAGCAGTTCTTC. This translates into CASSLSRIHEQFF.

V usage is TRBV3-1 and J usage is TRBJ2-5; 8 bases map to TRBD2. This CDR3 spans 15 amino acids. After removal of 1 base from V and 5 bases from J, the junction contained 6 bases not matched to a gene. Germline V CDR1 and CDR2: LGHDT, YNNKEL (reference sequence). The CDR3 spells CASSQVGGRRETQYF. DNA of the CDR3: TGTGCCAGCAGCCAAGTGGGCGGGAGGAGGGAGACCCAGTACTTC.

The CDR3 DNA reads as TGCAGTGCTTTGGACAGGGTAAAATTCTACGAGCAGTACTTC. This translates into CSALDRVKFYEQYF. The V and J genes are TRBV20-1 and TRBJ2-7; 8 bases align to TRBD1. The CDR3 runs to 14 residues. Germline assignment: CDR1 DFQATT and CDR2 SNEGSKA (reference sequence). The trim removed 5 bases at V and 3 bases at J, leaving 9 bases unmatched.

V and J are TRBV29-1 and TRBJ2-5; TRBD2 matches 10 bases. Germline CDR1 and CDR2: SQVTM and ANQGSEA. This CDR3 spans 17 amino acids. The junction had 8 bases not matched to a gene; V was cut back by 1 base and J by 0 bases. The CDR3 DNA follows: TGCAGCGTTGAAGGGGGCCTGGGACTAGCGAACCAAGAGACCCAGTACTTC. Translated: CSVEGGLGLANQETQYF.

CDR3 region: CASSPSGTSEMAGTQYF. CDR3 coding DNA: TGTGCCAGCAGTCCGTCCGGGACTAGCGAGATGGCAGGTACGCAGTATTTT. The chain couples TRBV12-3 or TRBV12-4 to TRBJ2-3, with 10 bases aligning to TRBD2. This CDR3 spans 17 amino acids. The V and J ends lost 5 bases and 8 bases, in that order; junction bases with no gene match: 16.

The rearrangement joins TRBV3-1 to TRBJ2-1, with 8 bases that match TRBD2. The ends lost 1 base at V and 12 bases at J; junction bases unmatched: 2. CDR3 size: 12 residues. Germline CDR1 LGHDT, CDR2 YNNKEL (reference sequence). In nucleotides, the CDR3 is TGTGCCAGCAGCCAAGCCGGGAGGGTGCAGTTCTTC. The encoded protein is CASSQAGRVQFF.

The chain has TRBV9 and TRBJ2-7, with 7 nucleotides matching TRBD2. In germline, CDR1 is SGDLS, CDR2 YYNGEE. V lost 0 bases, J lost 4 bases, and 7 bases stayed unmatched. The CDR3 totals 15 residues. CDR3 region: CASSVGGGSPYEQYF. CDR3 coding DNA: TGTGCCAGCAGCGTAGGGGGCGGGAGCCCATACGAGCAGTACTTC.

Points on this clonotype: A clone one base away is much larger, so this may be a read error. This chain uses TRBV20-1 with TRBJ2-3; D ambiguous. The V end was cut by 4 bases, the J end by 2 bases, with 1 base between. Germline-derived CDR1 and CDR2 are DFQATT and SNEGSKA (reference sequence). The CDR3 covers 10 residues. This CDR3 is CSAITDTQYF. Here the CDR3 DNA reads TGCAGTGCTATCACAGATACGCAGTATTTT.